One sample yielded the 26 T cell receptor beta chains listed below, sequenced in a study of neurological immune-mediated disorders. TCRdb re-analysed the 5' RACE reads in MiXCR, keeping a single row per CDR3 protein. Of about 40,000 distinct CDR3 sequences listed, more than 14% are singletons. The sample consisted of CD4+ T cells from blood. These receptors were taken from a woman aged 55-69 years with HTLV-1-associated myelopathy (HAM/TSP).

In this sample, this clonotype turned up once. It is unclear where the CDR3 begins or ends on the DNA, so no DNA is shown, and the CDR3 is as TCRdb lists it. This chain links TRBV6-1 with TRBJ2-7; the table's D call, TRBD1, was not checked against the DNA. The CDR3 is 19 amino acids long, termini counted. Germline V gene data show CDR1 as MNHNS and CDR2 as SASEGT. The CDR3 sequence is CASSETDSSFYICSARGSF.

This clonotype was counted a few times. The genes are TRBV7-2 and TRBJ1-5; D is unclear. The CDR3 is made up of 14 amino acids. CDR1 and CDR2 from the germline V gene are SGHTA and FQGNSA. Trimming left V 0 bases short and J 8 bases short, with 11 bases between. The CDR3 nucleotides are TGTGCCAGCAGCTTAGCAGGCGGGTTCGAGCCCCAGCATTTT. Translation: CASSLAGGFEPQHF.

This clonotype was seen ten or more times. This sequence joins TRBV5-6 and TRBJ2-7; weak D call: TRBD1 (7 bases). The ends were cut back, 3 bases at V and 4 bases at J, with 11 bases in the middle. The CDR3 is 13 residues long. CDR1 and CDR2 (germline): SGHDT, YYEEEE. DNA for the CDR3: TGTGCCAGCAGCTCGACAGGGAGGTACGAGCAGTACTTC. It specifies CASSSTGRYEQYF. Full variable domain (missing parts from reference TRBV5-6 and TRBJ2-7): DAGVTQSPTHLIKTRGQQVTLRCSPKSGHDTVSWYQQALGQGPQFIFQYYEEEERQRGNFPDRFSGHQFPNYSSELNVNALLLGDSALYLCASSSTGRYEQYFGPGTRLTVT.

This clonotype showed up many times. The chain links TRBV7-3 to TRBJ2-1; tentatively, D is TRBD1 or TRBD2 (6 bases each). Deletions cut 5 bases from V and 6 bases from J, with 14 bases between. This CDR3 has 14 residues. Germline loops: CDR1 SGHTA, CDR2 FQGTGA. CDR3 residues: CASSPSGGGNEQFF. CDR3 in DNA: TGTGCCAGCAGCCCGAGCGGAGGGGGCAATGAGCAGTTCTTC.

This clonotype was seen repeatedly, ten times or more. The V and J genes are TRBV3-1 and TRBJ1-1, with 8 bases fitting TRBD1. Trimming cost V 3 bases and J 6 bases; bases outside gene matches: 3. Germline V CDR1 and CDR2: LGHDT, YNNKEL (reference sequence). The CDR3 totals 13 residues. In DNA, the CDR3 is TGTGCCAGCAGCCACAGGGGGCGGGCTGAAGCTTTCTTT. Protein: CASSHRGRAEAFF.

As to this clonotype: An end of the junction differs from the germline gene, which may be a read error. In nucleotides, the CDR3 is TGCGCCAGCAGCTTGGCCCCAGGTCAGCACCAGCATTTT. Protein sequence: CASSLAPGQHQHF. The chain joins TRBV5-1 to TRBJ1-5; D unresolved. Germline V gene data show CDR1 as SGHRS and CDR2 as YFSETQ. This CDR3 region has 13 residues.

This clonotype is judged medium-sized. This sequence joins TRBV5-1 and TRBJ2-1, with D tentatively TRBD2 (6 bases). Per germline, CDR1 SGHRS and CDR2 YFSETQ. V dropped 0 bases and J dropped 7 bases, with 14 bases sitting between them. The CDR3 is 15 residues long. CDR3 loop: CASSLASGFGNEQFF. As DNA, the CDR3 is TGCGCCAGCAGCTTGGCCAGCGGGTTTGGTAATGAGCAGTTCTTC.

This clonotype has at least ten counts. The rearrangement links TRBV20-1 to TRBJ1-6; maybe TRBD1 (5 bases). CDR1 and CDR2 (germline): DFQATT, SNEGSKA (reference sequence). The CDR3 has 15 amino acids. V dropped 1 base and J dropped 0 bases, with 7 bases sitting between them. CDR3 loop: CSARAGSSYNSPLHF. For the CDR3, the DNA is TGCAGTGCTAGAGCAGGGAGCTCCTATAATTCACCCCTCCACTTT.

This clonotype was counted ten times or more. The chain carries TRBV20-1 and TRBJ1-5; no clear D. Germline values: CDR1 DFQATT, CDR2 SNEGSKA (reference sequence). The germline V and J ends were trimmed by 3 bases and 0 bases, with 12 bases remaining between them. CDR3 length: 15 amino acids. This CDR3 is CSASISKYSNQPQHF. CDR3 DNA: TGCAGTGCTAGCATCAGCAAGTATAGCAATCAGCCCCAGCATTTT.

The table lists this clonotype with a few counts. The rearrangement joins TRBV19 to TRBJ2-3, with 9 nucleotides matching TRBD1. CDR1 and CDR2 (germline): LNHDA, SQIVND (reference sequence). This CDR3 comprises 16 residues. V dropped 3 bases and J dropped 0; count of bases not matched to a gene: 4. The CDR3 protein is CASSIRTGASTDTQYF. In nucleotides, the CDR3 is TGTGCCAGTAGTATCAGGACAGGGGCGAGCACAGATACGCAGTATTTT.

This clonotype was found many times. The chain links TRBV6-5 to TRBJ2-7; no clear D gene. The CDR3 is 13 amino acids. V was pared by 2 bases and J by 5 bases, with 10 bases between. Germline assignment: CDR1 MNHEY and CDR2 SVGAGI. The CDR3 here is CASSYGIFDEQYF. The DNA for the CDR3 is TGTGCCAGCAGTTACGGCATATTCGACGAGCAGTACTTC.

The table lists this clonotype with many counts. The rearrangement joins TRBV12-3 or TRBV12-4 to TRBJ1-4, with 10 bases matching TRBD1. V shed 3 bases, J shed 8 bases, and the junction held 6 bases outside the gene matches. This CDR3 region has 15 residues. Written as DNA, the CDR3 is TGTGCCAGCAGTTTCAGACAGGGGGCGAGGGAAAAACTGTTTTTT. Residues: CASSFRQGAREKLFF.

Ten or more counts support this clonotype. This chain links TRBV5-1 with TRBJ1-6; 7 nucleotides agree with TRBD1. The CDR3 consists of 15 residues. With 1 base clipped from V and 6 bases from J, the junction kept 4 bases outside the gene matches. Germline lookup yields CDR1 SGHRS and CDR2 YFSETQ. CDR3 sequence (DNA): TGCGCCAGCAGCTTGACAGGGGCTACTAATTCACCCCTCCACTTT. Translated, it gives CASSLTGATNSPLHF.

This clonotype was found many times. This sequence joins TRBV7-9 and TRBJ2-2, with 7 bases aligning to TRBD1. V lost 2 bases and J lost 6; bases outside the gene matches: 0. The CDR3 covers 13 residues. Germline V CDR1 and CDR2: SEHNR, FQNEAQ (reference sequence). The CDR3 DNA is TGTGCCAGCAGCTTAACAGGGGCCGGGGAGCTGTTTTTT. Protein product: CASSLTGAGELFF.

This clonotype was seen repeatedly, ten times or more. The J gene is TRBJ1-2, the V gene TRBV5-1; 8 bases map to TRBD1. Germline-derived CDR1 and CDR2 are SGHRS and YFSETQ. V shed 4 bases, J shed 4 bases, and the junction held 9 bases outside the gene matches. The CDR3 runs to 15 residues. In nucleotides, the CDR3 is TGCGCCAGCAGCGGAGGACAGGGTGTCATCTATGGCTACACCTTC. Amino acid sequence: CASSGGQGVIYGYTF.

The gene calls are TRBV20-1 and TRBJ2-1; D is uncertain. CDR1 and CDR2 (germline): DFQATT, SNEGSKA (reference sequence). V was trimmed by 5 bases and J by 0 bases, leaving 14 bases between them. The CDR3 has 15 residues. In nucleotides, the CDR3 is TGCAGTGCTGACCCTGAGGAGAGCTCCTACAATGAGCAGTTCTTC. It yields the protein CSADPEESSYNEQFF.

As regards this clonotype: A much larger clone differs from this one at a single base, so this may be a read error. The rearrangement links TRBV19 to TRBJ1-1; D ambiguous. Germline loops: CDR1 LNHDA, CDR2 SQIVND (reference sequence). This CDR3 is 15 amino acids long. CDR3 sequence: CASIIGSLRNTEAFF. CDR3 in DNA: TGTGCCAGTATTATAGGATCCCTCCGGAACACTGAAGCTTTCTTT.

This clonotype was recorded at least ten times. The genes are TRBV5-1 and TRBJ1-1; D gene unclear. The ends were cut back, 4 bases at V and 3 bases at J, with 10 bases in the middle. CDR1 is SGHRS, CDR2 YFSETQ, per germline. The CDR3 contains 13 residues. The CDR3 loop is CASSSHLDTEAFF. The CDR3 DNA follows: TGCGCCAGCAGCAGCCATCTAGACACTGAAGCTTTCTTT. The full variable domain, completed using reference TRBV5-1 and TRBJ1-1, is KAGVTQTPRYLIKTRGQQVTLSCSPISGHRSVSWYQQTPGQGLQFLFEYFSETQRNKGNFPGRFSGRQFSNSRSEMNVSTLELGDSALYLCASSSHLDTEAFFGQGTRLTVV.

At least ten counts were recorded for this clonotype. This chain connects TRBV20-1 to TRBJ2-2; D remains unclear. The germline V and J ends were trimmed by 0 bases and 5 bases, with 13 bases remaining between them. Germline-derived CDR1 and CDR2 are DFQATT and SNEGSKA (reference sequence). The CDR3 is made up of 15 amino acids. The CDR3 DNA follows: TGCAGTGCTAGAGATCGGGCAGCGATTACCGGGGAGCTGTTTTTT. Translated, it gives CSARDRAAITGELFF.

This clonotype occurred many times. This chain uses TRBV5-1 with TRBJ2-1, with D possibly TRBD2 on 5 matching bases. CDR3 length: 16 amino acids. The V end lost 4 bases, the J end lost 1 base, and 15 bases lay between the germline ends. Germline CDR1 and CDR2: SGHRS and YFSETQ. The CDR3, as DNA: TGCGCCAGCAGCACAACGAGCGGAGGATCCTACAATGAGCAGTTCTTC. This gives the protein CASSTTSGGSYNEQFF.

This chain links TRBV19 with TRBJ1-5; 8 nucleotides line up with TRBD1. Germline V gene sequence: CDR1 LNHDA, CDR2 SQIVND (reference sequence). Trimming took 11 bases from V and 9 from J; bases not matched to a gene: 9. The CDR3 has 12 residues. This CDR3 is CAGGQGGAPQHF. The CDR3 DNA reads TGTGCCGGAGGACAGGGAGGAGCGCCCCAGCATTTT. The full variable domain, completed using reference TRBV19 and TRBJ1-5, is DGGITQSPKYLFRKEGQNVTLSCEQNLNHDAMYWYRQDPGQGLRLIYYSQIVNDFQKGDIAEGYSVSREKKESFPLTVTSAQKNPTAFYLCAGGQGGAPQHFGDGTRLSIL.

Remarks on this clonotype: A much more abundant neighbour one base away suggests this may be a read error. This chain joins TRBV6-5 and TRBJ1-1, with TRBD1 identical over 9 bases. The CDR3 sequence is 16 residues long. Germline values: CDR1 MNHEY, CDR2 SVGAGI. Written as DNA, the CDR3 is TGTGCCAGCAGTCATACGACTCGGGACAGGGACACTGAAGATTTCTTT. It yields the protein CASSHTTRDRDTEDFF.

Remarks on this clonotype: One end of the junction fails to match germline, which may point to a read error. The chain uses TRBV3-1 and TRBJ2-7; TRBD1 is a possible D gene (6 bases). Germline CDR1 reads LGHDT; CDR2 reads YNNKEL (reference sequence). The CDR3 loop spans 17 amino acids. The CDR3 DNA reads TGTGCCAGCAGCCAGGGGTTCCTTGAGGGGGTGAACTACAAGCAGTACTTC. Its translation: CASSQGFLEGVNYKQYF.

This clonotype was picked up many times. V and J are TRBV10-3 and TRBJ2-1, with 14 bases identical to TRBD2. With V trimmed by 7 bases and J by 9 bases, 8 bases remained unmatched. Looked up from germline, CDR1 is ENHRY and CDR2 is SYGVKD. CDR3 length equals 15 residues. CDR3 protein: CAIKTTSGGGGEQFF. In nucleotides, the CDR3 is TGTGCCATCAAAACGACTAGCGGGGGGGGTGGTGAGCAGTTCTTC.

This clonotype appeared many times. The gene calls are TRBV5-1 and TRBJ2-3; D is undetermined. There are 15 residues in the CDR3. V lost 5 bases, J lost 1 base, and 14 bases lay in between. From germline, CDR1 is SGHRS and CDR2 YFSETQ. CDR3 sequence: CASREAPTGTDTQYF. The CDR3 DNA sequence: TGCGCCAGCAGAGAGGCCCCGACCGGCACAGATACGCAGTATTTT.

This clonotype was seen at least ten times. The chain uses TRBV19 and TRBJ1-4, with D perhaps matching TRBD1 (5 bases). The V and J ends lost 4 bases and 5 bases respectively, with 17 bases between them. This CDR3 region has 16 residues. Germline V gives CDR1 LNHDA, CDR2 SQIVND (reference sequence). The CDR3 bases are TGTGCCAGTAGTACCCCAGGGACCGCTCGGAATGAAAAACTGTTTTTT. It codes for CASSTPGTARNEKLFF. The variable domain in full, with the rest retrieved from reference TRBV19 and TRBJ1-4, is DGGITQSPKYLFRKEGQNVTLSCEQNLNHDAMYWYRQDPGQGLRLIYYSQIVNDFQKGDIAEGYSVSREKKESFPLTVTSAQKNPTAFYLCASSTPGTARNEKLFFGSGTQLSVL.